A single sample is the source of the 19 T cell receptor beta chains below, sequenced in a study of CD8 T cells in ankylosing spondylitis (dated by TCRdb to about 2017). Library generation was performed with 5' RACE. Sequenced using an Illumina HiSeq 2500. TCRdb reprocessed the public reads (quality trimming at Q25 with fastp, clone calling with MiXCR) and kept in-frame beta chains. Identical CDR3 protein sequences are pooled into one entry, listed with their most common genes and DNA. The sample table holds around 480,000 distinct CDR3 sequences, of which about 15% were seen once. The top ten constitute around 0.92% of the sample. No antigen is known for these receptors. What the work shows at the level of the full study, not this receptor alone: Blood from ankylosing spondylitis patients appeared to be characterized by a TCR beta motif composed of 7 to 9 highly homologous amino acid variants.

The specimen sequenced was blood, either unsorted or a sorted T cell fraction (not recorded which). The receptors shown here come from a male donor with ankylosing spondylitis.

V usage is TRBV20-1 and J usage is TRBJ2-7; a weak D match, TRBD1 (5 bases). Germline values: CDR1 DFQATT, CDR2 SNEGSKA (reference sequence). The CDR3 is 14 amino acids. The V end lost 2 bases, the J end lost 3 bases, and 14 bases lay between the germline ends. CDR3 DNA sequence: TGCAGTGCTAGACGACCGACAGCGAGCTACGAGCAGTACTTC. Its protein product is CSARRPTASYEQYF.

This clonotype was counted between two and nine times. This rearrangement joins TRBV29-1 to TRBJ2-4; TRBD1 aligns across 7 bases. CDR3 length: 13 amino acids. Germline CDR1 and CDR2: SQVTM and ANQGSEA. With 4 bases clipped from V and 6 bases from J, the junction kept 6 bases outside the gene matches. This chain's CDR3 is CSVVGTALNIQYF. Written as DNA, the CDR3 is TGCAGCGTTGTGGGGACAGCTTTAAACATTCAGTACTTC.

CDR3 bases: TGCAGTGCATGGACGGCAAACCAAGAGACCCAGTACTTC. This sequence encodes CSAWTANQETQYF. The chain recombines TRBV20-1 with TRBJ2-5; D uncertain. V dropped 6 bases and J dropped 0 bases, with 11 bases sitting between them. The CDR3 totals 13 residues. CDR1 and CDR2 from the germline V gene are DFQATT and SNEGSKA (reference sequence).

This clonotype was seen only a few times. The chain uses TRBV5-1 and TRBJ2-5; weak D call: TRBD2 (6 bases). This CDR3 contains 15 residues. The V end was cut by 0 bases, the J end by 5 bases, with 14 bases between. Germline V gene sequence: CDR1 SGHRS, CDR2 YFSETQ. Here the CDR3 reads CASSLDRGTSETQYF. For the CDR3, the DNA is TGCGCCAGCAGCTTGGACCGGGGGACCTCCGAGACCCAGTACTTC.

The sample holds a few counts of this clonotype. The gene calls are TRBV20-1 and TRBJ1-2; D perhaps matches TRBD1 (6 bases). The CDR3 runs 15 residues. V lost 0 bases, J lost 4 bases, and 15 bases lay in between. Germline lookup yields CDR1 DFQATT and CDR2 SNEGSKA (reference sequence). The CDR3 nucleotides read TGCAGTGCTAGAGATCCGGGGGGGGGCTCCTATGGCTACACCTTC. It specifies CSARDPGGGSYGYTF.

This clonotype was seen a handful of times. V usage is TRBV7-2 and J usage is TRBJ1-5; the D gene is possibly TRBD1 (5 bases). V lost 5 bases and J 7 bases, leaving 12 bases between the germline ends. This CDR3 is built from 13 residues. Germline CDR1 SGHTA, CDR2 FQGNSA. The CDR3 loop reads CASSRDLPQPQHF. The CDR3 DNA sequence: TGTGCCAGCAGCCGGGACCTACCGCAGCCCCAGCATTTT.

This clonotype was recorded a few times. The rearrangement joins TRBV7-3 to TRBJ2-7, with TRBD2 as a possible D gene (6 bases). The CDR3 has 16 residues. The V and J ends lost 6 bases and 0 bases respectively, with 18 bases between them. From germline, CDR1 is SGHTA and CDR2 FQGTGA. Here the CDR3 reads CASSHVFGDFSYEQYF. The CDR3 region has the DNA TGTGCCAGCAGTCACGTTTTCGGGGACTTCTCCTACGAGCAGTACTTC. Together with reference TRBV7-3 and TRBJ2-7, the CDR3 gives the full variable domain: GAGVSQTPSNKVTEKGKYVELRCDPISGHTALYWYRQSLGQGPEFLIYFQGTGAADDSGLPNDRFFAVRPEGSVSTLKIQRTERGDSAVYLCASSHVFGDFSYEQYFGPGTRLTVT.

The chain carries TRBV7-3 and TRBJ2-1; D perhaps matches TRBD2 (6 bases). Trimming removed 6 bases from V and 8 bases from J, with 20 bases in between. From germline, CDR1 is SGHTA and CDR2 FQGTGA. This CDR3 contains 15 residues. The CDR3 region is CASSTRGSRSDEQFF. CDR3 sequence (DNA): TGTGCCAGCAGTACCCGGGGGTCCCGGTCGGATGAGCAGTTCTTC.

The chain recombines TRBV4-2 with TRBJ2-2; no clear D gene. Germline CDR1 is LGHNA and CDR2 is YNFKEQ. There are 15 residues in the CDR3. V was pared by 0 bases and J by 0 bases, with 5 bases between. The CDR3 here is CASSQEKSNTGELFF. As DNA, the CDR3 is TGTGCCAGCAGCCAAGAGAAATCGAACACCGGGGAGCTGTTTTTT.

With regard to this clonotype: A junction end diverges from the germline sequence, so it may reflect a read error. This chain uses TRBV20-1 with TRBJ1-6; TRBD1 is a possible D gene (5 bases). Germline assignment: CDR1 DFQATT and CDR2 SNEGSKA (reference sequence). The CDR3 spans 14 residues. In DNA, the CDR3 is TGCAGTGCCAGAGTGGGGCGTCCCCATTCACCCCTCCACTTT. It translates to CSARVGRPHSPLHF.

The V call is TRBV18, the J call TRBJ2-1, with D tentatively TRBD2 (6 bases). CDR1 is KGHSH, CDR2 LQKENI, per germline. V was pared by 2 bases and J by 3 bases, with 8 bases between. This CDR3 is built from 14 residues. CDR3 in DNA: TGTGCCAGCTCACCAAGGCGGGACTACAATGAGCAGTTCTTC. It specifies CASSPRRDYNEQFF.

This clonotype has at least ten counts. The genes are TRBV12-3 or TRBV12-4 and TRBJ1-2; D unclear. V shed 1 base and J shed 3 bases, with 6 bases lying between them. The CDR3 length is 13 residues. The CDR3: CASSLEPDYGYTF. The DNA of the CDR3 is TGTGCCAGCAGTTTAGAACCCGACTATGGCTACACCTTC.

This clonotype was seen ten or more times. This sequence joins TRBV27 and TRBJ1-2, with 10 positions matching TRBD1. J lost 4 bases, V lost 8 bases, and 4 bases had no gene match. The CDR3 extends over 13 amino acids. Germline assignment: CDR1 MNHEY and CDR2 SMNVEV (reference sequence). The CDR3: CASWTGGFYGYTF. DNA of the CDR3: TGTGCCAGCTGGACAGGGGGGTTCTATGGCTACACCTTC.

This clonotype has at least ten counts. This chain connects TRBV5-1 to TRBJ1-1, with 7 bases lining up with TRBD1. V gave up 3 bases and J gave up 1 base; unmatched junction bases: 3. Germline values: CDR1 SGHRS, CDR2 YFSETQ. This CDR3 is 14 amino acids long. CDR3 coding DNA: TGCGCCAGCAGCTCGGGACAGCCGAACACTGAAGCTTTCTTT. As protein: CASSSGQPNTEAFF.

This chain uses TRBV12-3 or TRBV12-4 with TRBJ1-2, with D possibly TRBD1 on 5 matching bases. The CDR3 consists of 15 residues. With 6 bases removed from V and 4 bases from J, the gap between germline ends came to 18 bases. The CDR3 coding sequence is TGTGCCAGCAGGGCTAAGGGGTTACCCCTCTATGGCTACACCTTC. As protein: CASRAKGLPLYGYTF.

This clonotype has ten or more counts. The chain combines TRBV30 with TRBJ1-2, with D perhaps matching TRBD1 (5 bases). The CDR3 contains 11 residues. Deletions cut 2 bases from V and 7 bases from J, with 8 bases between. Germline-derived CDR1 and CDR2 are GTSNPN and SVGIG (reference sequence). The CDR3 spells CAWSWGGGYTF. As DNA, the CDR3 is TGTGCCTGGAGTTGGGGGGGTGGCTACACCTTC.

CDR3 loop: CASSEASGRAPEQFF. CDR3 sequence (DNA): TGTGCCAGCAGTGAAGCAAGCGGGAGGGCTCCTGAGCAGTTCTTC. The chain links TRBV6-1 to TRBJ2-1; TRBD2 matches 10 bases. The CDR3 has 15 amino acids. The ends lost 0 bases at V and 9 bases at J; junction bases unmatched: 5. Per the germline V gene, CDR1 is MNHNS and CDR2 is SASEGT.

The rearrangement uses TRBV4-3 and TRBJ2-6; tentatively, D is TRBD1 (6 bases). The CDR3 runs 15 residues. Trimming cost V 3 bases and J 4 bases, with 10 bases left between them. CDR1 is LGHNA, CDR2 YSLEER, per germline. The CDR3 region has the DNA TGCGCCAGCAGCCAGGACAGTTTAGGGGCCAACGTCCTGACTTTC. Protein: CASSQDSLGANVLTF.

The V gene is TRBV9, the J gene TRBJ2-1; tentative D call: TRBD2 (6 bases). CDR3 length: 11 residues. The germline V gene has CDR1 SGDLS and CDR2 YYNGEE. V lost 2 bases, J lost 9 bases, and 6 bases lay in between. This CDR3 is CASSVSGEQFF. The CDR3 DNA is TGTGCCAGCAGCGTTAGCGGTGAGCAGTTCTTC. The full variable domain, with the rest looked up from reference TRBV9 and TRBJ2-1, is DSGVTQTPKHLITATGQRVTLRCSPRSGDLSVYWYQQSLDQGLQFLIQYYNGEERAKGNILERFSAQQFPDLHSELNLSSLELGDSALYFCASSVSGEQFFGPGTRLTVL.